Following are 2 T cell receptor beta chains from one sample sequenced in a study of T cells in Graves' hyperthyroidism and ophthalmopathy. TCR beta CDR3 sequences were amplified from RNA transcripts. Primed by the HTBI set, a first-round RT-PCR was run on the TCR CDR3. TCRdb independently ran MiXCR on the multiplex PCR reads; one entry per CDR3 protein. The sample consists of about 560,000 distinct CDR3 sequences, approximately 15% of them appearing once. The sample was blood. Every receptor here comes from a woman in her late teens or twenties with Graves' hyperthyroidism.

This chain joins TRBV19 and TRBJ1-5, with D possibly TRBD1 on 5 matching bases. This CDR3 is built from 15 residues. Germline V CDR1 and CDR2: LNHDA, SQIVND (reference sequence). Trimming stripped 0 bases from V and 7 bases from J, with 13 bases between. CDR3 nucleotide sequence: TGTGCCAGTAGTATAGATCGGCAGGGAGGACAGCCCCAGCATTTT. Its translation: CASSIDRQGGQPQHF.

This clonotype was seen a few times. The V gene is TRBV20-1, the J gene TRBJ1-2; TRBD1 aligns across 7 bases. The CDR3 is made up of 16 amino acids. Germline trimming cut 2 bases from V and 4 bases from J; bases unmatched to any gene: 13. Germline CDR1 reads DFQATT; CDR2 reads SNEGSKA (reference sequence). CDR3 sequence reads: CSARLDRSLPLYGYTF. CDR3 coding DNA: TGCAGTGCTAGACTGGACAGGAGTCTACCCCTCTATGGCTACACCTTC.